This T cell receptor beta chain is drawn from a study of T cells in Graves' hyperthyroidism and ophthalmopathy. In the study overall: The authors collected peripheral blood at initial diagnosis, before any treatment. Study-wide results and caveats: Onset of ophthalmopathy came a median about 6.5 months after the model predicted it.

This clonotype appeared many times. Its cognate antigen is unknown. CDR3 size: 15 residues. The germline CDR1 and CDR2 sequences are MGHRA and YSYEKL. J gave up 0 bases and V 3 bases, and 4 bases lay outside the gene matches. Amplification of TCR beta CDR3 regions was performed using RNA transcripts as template. In the first-round RT-PCR of the TCR CDR3, the HTBI primer set was used. TCRdb re-called the multiplex PCR reads through MiXCR, storing one row per CDR3 protein. The sample lists around 99,000 distinct CDR3 sequences; approximately 16% were seen once. Over 18 months, lack of ophthalmopathy progression marked Graves' hyperthyroidism as stable. PBMCs were obtained from 9.5 to 10 ml fresh peripheral blood.

Sequencing was carried out using blood. This receptor was identified in a woman aged 45-65 years with Graves' hyperthyroidism. The genes are TRBV4-1 and TRBJ1-1; 7 bases match TRBD1. In nucleotides, the CDR3 is TGCGCCAGCAGCCAGACGGGACAGATGAACACTGAAGCTTTCTTT. Amino acid sequence: CASSQTGQMNTEAFF.